Below are 2 T cell receptor beta chains sequenced from a single sample in a study of tumor and adjacent non-tumor tissue in lung cancer. RNA was extracted from bulk tissue without any cell sorting. More than 3 cm separated this lung sample from the edge of the tumor. TCRbeta libraries were built with three rounds of nested PCR, modified from ARM-PCR. Via MiXCR, TCRdb re-called the multiplex PCR reads, giving one row per CDR3 protein. The sample has 94,000 or so distinct CDR3 sequences, more than 65% seen once. Sequences were obtained from distant non-tumor lung tissue. The receptors stem from a woman aged 50 to 65 with non-small cell lung cancer.

This clonotype is labeled as medium-sized. The chain couples TRBV6-1 to TRBJ2-3, with 9 bases fitting TRBD1. The V and J ends lost 5 bases and 4 bases, in that order; junction bases with no gene match: 10. Per germline, CDR1 MNHNS and CDR2 SASEGT. The CDR3 extends over 16 amino acids. For the CDR3, the DNA is TGTGCCAGCAGTTCAGCTCCGGGACAGGGAGCAGATACGCAGTATTTT. Protein sequence: CASSSAPGQGADTQYF.

This clonotype was recorded only once. A much larger clone differs from this one at a single base, so this may be a read error. The CDR3 loop is CAWSVRDRGVTEAFF. The CDR3 coding sequence is TGTGCCTGGAGTGTACGTGACAGGGGAGTCACTGAAGCTTTCTTT. The chain uses TRBV30 and TRBJ1-1, with 8 bases lining up with TRBD1. The CDR3 sequence is 15 residues long. With V trimmed by 0 bases and J by 4 bases, 7 bases remained unmatched. In germline, CDR1 is GTSNPN, CDR2 SVGIG (reference sequence).